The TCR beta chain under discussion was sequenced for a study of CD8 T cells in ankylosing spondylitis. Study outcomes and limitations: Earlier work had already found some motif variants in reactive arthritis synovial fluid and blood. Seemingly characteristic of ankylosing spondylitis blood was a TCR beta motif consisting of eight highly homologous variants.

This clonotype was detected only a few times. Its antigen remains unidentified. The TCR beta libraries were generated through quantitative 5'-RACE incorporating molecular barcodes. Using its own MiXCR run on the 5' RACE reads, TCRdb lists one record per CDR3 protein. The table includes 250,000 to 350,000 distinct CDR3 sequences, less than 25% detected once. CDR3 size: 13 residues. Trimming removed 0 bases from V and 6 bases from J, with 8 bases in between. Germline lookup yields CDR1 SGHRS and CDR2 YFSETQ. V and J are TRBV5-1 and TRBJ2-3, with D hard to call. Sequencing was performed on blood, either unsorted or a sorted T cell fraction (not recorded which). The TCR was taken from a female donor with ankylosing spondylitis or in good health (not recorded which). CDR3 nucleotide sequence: TGCGCCAGCAGCTTGGGGGCAAGGGATACGCAGTATTTT. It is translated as CASSLGARDTQYF.